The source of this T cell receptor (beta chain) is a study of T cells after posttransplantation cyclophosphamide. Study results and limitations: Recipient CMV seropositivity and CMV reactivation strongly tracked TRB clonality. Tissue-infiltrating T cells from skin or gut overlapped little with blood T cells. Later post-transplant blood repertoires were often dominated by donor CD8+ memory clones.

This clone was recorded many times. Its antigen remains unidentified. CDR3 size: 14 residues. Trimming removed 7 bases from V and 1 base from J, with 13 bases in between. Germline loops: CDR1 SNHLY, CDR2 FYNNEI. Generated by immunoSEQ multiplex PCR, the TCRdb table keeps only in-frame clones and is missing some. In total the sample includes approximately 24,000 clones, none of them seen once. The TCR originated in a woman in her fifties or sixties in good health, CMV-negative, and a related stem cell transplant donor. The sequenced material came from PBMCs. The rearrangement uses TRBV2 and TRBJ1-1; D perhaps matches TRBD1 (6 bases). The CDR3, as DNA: TGTGCCAGCAACCAAGCAGGGGCGAACACTGAAGCTTTCTTT. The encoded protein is CASNQAGANTEAFF.